This TCR beta chain was sequenced during a study of blood T cell repertoires in COVID-19 (dated by TCRdb to 2020 to 2022). About the investigation overall: Samples covering the acute and convalescent phases of COVID-19 were provided by collaborators in the United States, Italy and Spain. The prospective study material was composed of cDNA or gDNA derived from T cells, B-cell-depleted T cells, or PBMCs. The repertoires were released in a freely available public database meant as a resource for research on the immune response to SARS-CoV-2. The dataset comprised deeply sampled blood TCRbeta repertoires from subjects exposed to, actively infected with, or recovered from COVID-19. The sample metadata nearly always contained a de-identified subject ID, COVID-19 status, age in years and sex. The samples were drawn from the first 160 participants of the ongoing ImmuneRACE study and from 1,254 subjects provided by 6 global collaborators. Where available, HLA class I and class II types were taken from metadata supplied by the sample provider and were not determined by assay-based typing.

Paper-wide results and their limitations: The quantity of clinical and demographic metadata differed by source and by participant and was supplied without curation.

TCRbeta CDR3 regions were amplified from genomic DNA using the immunoSEQ Assay, a bias-controlled multiplex PCR. As for how the authors treated the data: The number of nucleated cells in each sample was estimated by amplification of reference gene primers within the assay. To quantify the absolute abundance of each unique TCRbeta CDR3 rearrangement, sequence reads were collapsed and filtered. For each sample, productive Simpson clonality was calculated as the square root of Simpson's diversity index across productive rearrangements. TCRdb provides this immuneACCESS table in a form limited to in-frame rearrangements. Some clones are lacking; in checked studies, under half of them reflect an unresolved V gene, and why the rest are absent is not known. V and J calls and clone size come straight from that table; D and trimming were deduced from the DNA. The sample table holds approximately 170,000 clones, of which 88% were seen once. Around 2% of the sample is held by the ten biggest clonotypes.

Regarding this clone: Its binding antigen is unknown. No clone much larger than this one lies a single base away; base qualities are absent.

Per the germline V gene, SGHDN is the CDR1 and FVKESK is the CDR2. Relative to germline, V is missing 1 base and J is missing 5 bases, with 12 bases of the junction outside any gene match. The CDR3 spans 17 residues, from the cysteine through the phenylalanine. The read is trimmed to its CDR3 DNA, 51 bases read in frame from base 1. A second Seattle source provided samples from volunteer blood donors who had recovered from COVID-19. The collaborating institutions used their own protocols to collect whole blood in K2EDTA tubes. For TCRbeta analysis, collaborators shipped samples in one of three forms: frozen whole blood, isolated PBMCs, or DNA extracted from either of those sample types.

The material sequenced was peripheral blood. This TCR was recovered from a middle-aged man who had recovered from COVID-19. The rearrangement joined TRBV14 to TRBJ1-2; a stretch of 8 junction bases matches TRBD1. The DNA is TGTGCCAGCAGCCAAGCTCTCCGGGACAGGTTCATTTATGGCTACACCTTC. It is translated as CASSQALRDRFIYGYTF.